These 30 T cell receptor beta chains were all obtained from the same sample, sequenced in a study of tumor-infiltrating lymphocytes in primary liver carcinoma. DNA and RNA were both co-extracted from around 20-30 mg of bulk tissue that had not been sorted. Researchers generated TCR beta cDNA from approximately 0.55 ug of total RNA, relying on a constant-region primer. Slightly modified ARM-PCR with three nested multiplex PCR rounds yielded TCR beta libraries. Each of the first two PCR rounds ran approximately 9 cycles with TRBV1-TRBV30 forward and C-beta reverse primers. MiXCR, run by TCRdb on the multiplex PCR reads, gives a single entry per CDR3 protein. The data show 99,000 or so distinct CDR3 sequences, roughly four fifths seen once. Sample: liver tumor tissue from sampling region 3. The subset: tumor region T3, left-lateral pole. These receptors all stem from a man between 40 and 49 years old with primary liver carcinoma and hepatitis B virus infection.

Note on this clonotype: Germline is not matched at one junction end, which may reflect a read error. The chain carries TRBV12-3 or TRBV12-4 and TRBJ2-2, with D perhaps given as TRBD1 or TRBD2 (5 bases each). The CDR3 has 14 residues. The CDR3, as DNA: TGTGCCAGTATTGAGACAGCGAACACCGGGGAGCTATTTTTT. Translating it yields CASIETANTGELFF.

This clonotype was seen more than once but under ten times. A much larger clone lies one base from this, so it may be a read error. The chain combines TRBV9 with TRBJ2-5; 9 bases are shared with TRBD1. Germline V lookup: CDR1 SGDLS, CDR2 YYNGEE. CDR3 length: 14 amino acids. CDR3 sequence (DNA): TGTGTCAGCAGCATACAGGGGGCCAGTGAGACCCAGTACTTC. As protein: CVSSIQGASETQYF. The full variable domain, its missing parts supplied by reference TRBV9 and TRBJ2-5, is DSGVTQTPKHLITATGQRVTLRCSPRSGDLSVYWYQQSLDQGLQFLIQYYNGEERAKGNILERFSAQQFPDLHSELNLSSLELGDSALYFCVSSIQGASETQYFGPGTRLLVL.

Regarding this clonotype: A read error may explain this, as a much larger clone is one base away. The V gene is TRBV5-1, the J gene TRBJ2-1, with D perhaps matching TRBD2 (6 bases). Judging by the DNA end, TRBJ2-7 fits better; the J call may be wrong. Germline values: CDR1 SGHRS, CDR2 YFSETQ. The CDR3 covers 15 residues. This chain's CDR3 is CASSLYGSSYNEQYF. The CDR3 DNA reads TGCGCCAGCAGCTTGTACGGGAGCTCCTACAATGAGCAGTACTTC.

In this sample, this clonotype turned up once. The J gene is TRBJ2-1, the V gene TRBV29-1; D perhaps matches TRBD2 (5 bases). This CDR3 is 14 amino acids long. Trimming removed 2 bases at V and 3 bases at J, with 11 bases between. Germline V gene sequence: CDR1 SQVTM, CDR2 ANQGSEA. DNA of the CDR3: TGCAGCGTTGAACGTAGCGACTTCTACAATGAGCAGTTCTTC. Encoded protein: CSVERSDFYNEQFF.

On this clonotype itself: One junction end disagrees with the germline gene, perhaps due to a read error. The chain recombines TRBV11-2 with TRBJ2-7; D possibly corresponds to TRBD2 (6 bases). The CDR3 length is 20 residues. Per germline, CDR1 SGHAT and CDR2 FQNNGV. The CDR3 DNA is TGTACCAGCAGCTTGAGGGAAGGGAGGACTAACGGGCTCAGCTCCTATGAGCAGTACTTC. It yields the protein CTSSLREGRTNGLSSYEQYF.

The rearrangement joins TRBV6-5 to TRBJ1-1, with TRBD1 identical over 8 bases. Germline V gene data show CDR1 as MNHEY and CDR2 as SVGAGI. The CDR3 has 14 residues. The junction had 11 bases not matched to a gene; V was cut back by 8 bases and J by 6 bases. For the CDR3, the DNA is TGTGCCAGCTGTGATCAGGGGGCCTACGCTGAAGCTTTCTTT. This encodes CASCDQGAYAEAFF.

This sequence joins TRBV30 and TRBJ2-1, with D unresolved. Germline CDR1 GTSNPN, CDR2 SVGIG (reference sequence). The CDR3 is made up of 11 amino acids. V was trimmed by 5 bases and J by 12 bases, leaving 14 bases between them. The chain's CDR3 is CAWVEYDVQFF. The CDR3 DNA follows: TGTGCCTGGGTGGAATACGATGTGCAGTTCTTC. The whole variable domain, filled in from reference TRBV30 and TRBJ2-1, reads SQTIHQWPATLVQPVGSPLSLECTVEGTSNPNLYWYRQAAGRGLQLLFYSVGIGQISSEVPQNLSASRPQDRQFILSSKKLLLSDSGFYLCAWVEYDVQFFGPGTRLTVL.

The genes are TRBV29-1 and TRBJ2-3, with 10 nucleotides matching TRBD2. Unmatched junction bases numbered 11, after V lost 5 bases and J lost 6 bases. Germline V lookup: CDR1 SQVTM, CDR2 ANQGSEA. The CDR3 totals 15 residues. DNA of the CDR3: TGCAGCGTTAGCGGGGCTAGCGGGAGATGGGATACGCAGTATTTT. Protein product: CSVSGASGRWDTQYF.

This clonotype was observed once. The chain combines TRBV4-1 with TRBJ2-5; TRBD2 matches at 11 bases. The CDR3 contains 17 residues. Germline CDR1 and CDR2: MGHRA and YSYEKL. The CDR3 protein is CPNSQAASGRTGETQYF. The CDR3 DNA follows: TGCCCCAACAGCCAAGCGGCTAGCGGGAGGACTGGAGAGACCCAGTACTTC.

Comment on this clonotype: One end of the junction fails to match germline, which may point to a read error. The chain combines TRBV5-1 with TRBJ2-6; either TRBD1 or TRBD2 may supply D (5 bases each). Germline CDR1 and CDR2: SGHRS and YFSETQ. The CDR3 has 18 residues. The CDR3 protein is CANSLGVSITSGANVLIF. The CDR3 DNA reads as TGCGCCAACAGCTTGGGGGTCAGTATAACCTCTGGGGCCAACGTCCTGATTTTC.

Notes on this clonotype: Compared with germline, one end of the junction differs, possibly owing to a read error. The chain has TRBV12-3 or TRBV12-4 and TRBJ2-2; a possible D gene is TRBD2 (7 bases). This CDR3 has 14 amino acids. DNA for the CDR3: TGTGCCAGCAGTTACTACGTGGGCACCGGGGGGCTGTTGTTT. It specifies CASSYYVGTGGLLF.

On this clonotype itself: An end of the junction differs from the germline gene, which may be a read error. The V and J genes are TRBV29-1 and TRBJ1-5, with D perhaps matching TRBD1 (6 bases). Germline V gene data show CDR1 as SQVTM and CDR2 as ANQGSEA. This CDR3 has 13 amino acids. CDR3 amino acids: CNLVGQINQPHHF. CDR3 DNA: TGCAACCTTGTCGGACAGATCAATCAGCCCCATCATTTT.

The count of this clonotype is one. A much larger clone lies one base from this, so it may be a read error. CDR3 sequence: CASSSWEPFVYTF. In nucleotides, the CDR3 is TGTGCCAGCAGTTCCTGGGAACCCTTTGTCTACACCTTC. V is TRBV28 and J is TRBJ1-2; no reliable D call. This CDR3 comprises 13 residues. Germline CDR1 and CDR2: MDHEN and SYDVKM. V was shortened by 4 bases and J by 10 bases, with 16 bases between the two germline ends.

Regarding this clonotype: Without the conserved terminal phenylalanine or tryptophan, this CDR3 likely stems from a read error. The chain uses TRBV5-1 and TRBJ2-1; 13 nucleotides agree with TRBD2. Germline V CDR1 and CDR2: SGHRS, YFSETQ. This CDR3 has 15 amino acids. This chain's CDR3 is CASSAGLAGNNQQFY. In DNA, the CDR3 is TGCGCCAGCAGCGCGGGACTAGCGGGGAACAATCAGCAGTTCTAC.

Regarding this clonotype: A junction boundary mismatches the germline segment, possibly from a read error. The chain couples TRBV29-1 to TRBJ2-5, with 10 bases fitting TRBD2. Looked up from germline, CDR1 is SQVTM and CDR2 is ANQGSEA. This CDR3 contains 15 residues. CDR3 residues: CSVSLLAGRGETQYF. The CDR3 bases are TGCAGCGTTTCCTTACTAGCGGGAAGGGGAGAGACCCAATACTTC.

Points on this clonotype: The junction departs from the called germline gene at one end, perhaps through a read error. V gene TRBV5-8 combines with J gene TRBJ1-2; D is unresolved. The CDR3 is 13 amino acids. Germline CDR1 and CDR2: SGHTS and YDEGEE. The CDR3 DNA follows: TGTGCCAGCAGAAGCGATACTAACAATGGCTACACCTTC. Translating it yields CASRSDTNNGYTF.

About this clonotype: As the CDR3 is not closed by the conserved phenylalanine or tryptophan, this likely results from a read error. The limits of the CDR3 on the DNA are not certain, so only TCRdb's listed CDR3 is given. The genes are TRBV4-2 and TRBJ2-3; the table's D call of TRBD2 was not tested on the DNA. Termini included, the CDR3 measures 15 amino acids. The germline V gene has CDR1 LGHNA and CDR2 YNFKEQ. CDR3 protein: CASSQARYYEQYFGP.

Turning to this clonotype: Compared with germline, one end of the junction differs, possibly owing to a read error. The chain joins TRBV29-1 to TRBJ2-7; D tentatively fits TRBD1 or TRBD2 (5 bases each). The CDR3 is made up of 16 amino acids. The germline CDR1 and CDR2 sequences are SQVTM and ANQGSEA. The DNA of the CDR3 is TGCAGCGCCATGACATCTGGGACCGGCACTCCCTACGTGGAGTGCTTC. It translates to CSAMTSGTGTPYVECF.

Worth noting for this clonotype: The junction shows a germline mismatch at one end, possibly a read error. The V gene is TRBV6-5, the J gene TRBJ1-4; D not certain. The CDR3 is 14 amino acids. Per the germline V gene, CDR1 is MNHEY and CDR2 is SVGAGI. CDR3 sequence reads: CASSRAASNEKVLF. The CDR3 region has the DNA TGTGCCAGCAGTAGGGCAGCTTCTAATGAAAAAGTGCTTTTT.

In its sample, this clonotype was seen many times. J is TRBJ2-4 and V is TRBV29-1; either TRBD1 or TRBD2 may supply D (7 bases each). V gave up 5 bases and J gave up 5 bases, with 16 bases separating them. Germline lookup yields CDR1 SQVTM and CDR2 ANQGSEA. The CDR3 has 14 amino acids. Here the CDR3 reads CSVHGEGAENIQYF. The CDR3 bases are TGCAGCGTTCATGGGGAGGGGGCAGAAAACATTCAGTACTTC.

Points on this clonotype: Because it lacks the conserved phenylalanine or tryptophan at the end, this CDR3 is likely a read error. The J gene is TRBJ1-2, the V gene TRBV30; TRBD1 matches 8 bases. V was pared by 4 bases and J by 2 bases, with 3 bases of the junction left unmatched. CDR3 length: 13 residues. The germline gives CDR1 GTSNPN, CDR2 SVGIG (reference sequence). The CDR3 DNA follows: TGTGCCTGGACGGGACAGGACAACTATGGCTACACCCTC. This gives the protein CAWTGQDNYGYTL.

Comment on this clonotype: Sequence at one end of the junction differs from germline and may be a read error. The chain recombines TRBV6-6 with TRBJ2-3; 7 nucleotides align to TRBD1. Germline V gene data show CDR1 as MNHNY and CDR2 as SVGAGI (reference sequence). The CDR3 has 17 amino acids. This CDR3 reads CASSYSPGQAFTETQYF. The CDR3 bases are TGTGCCAGCAGTTATTCTCCCGGACAGGCGTTCACAGAAACGCAGTATTTT.

Points on this clonotype: Given a much more abundant clone one base away, this may be a read error. The rearrangement uses TRBV2 and TRBJ2-3; 10 nucleotides match TRBD1. The length of the CDR3 is 17 residues. CDR1 and CDR2 (germline): SNHLY, FYNNEI. V trimming: 1 base; J trimming: 3 bases; junction bases outside the gene matches: 7. CDR3 protein: CASSEECDRGLTDTQYF. CDR3 bases: TGTGCCAGCAGTGAAGAATGTGACAGGGGGCTAACAGATACGCAGTATTTT.

The sample holds many counts of this clonotype. Compared with germline, one end of the junction differs, possibly owing to a read error. The V call is TRBV28, the J call TRBJ1-2; 7 positions agree with TRBD1. The CDR3 is 12 residues long. Germline values: CDR1 MDHEN, CDR2 SYDVKM. In DNA, the CDR3 is TGTGCCAGCAGTTTGAGGGGGCAGCCTGAGATCTTC. Its protein product is CASSLRGQPEIF.

Turning to this clonotype: Just one base apart from a much larger clone, this may be a read error. The rearrangement uses TRBV30 and TRBJ1-6; no clear D. The CDR3 loop spans 14 amino acids. Germline V gives CDR1 GTSNPN, CDR2 SVGIG (reference sequence). The CDR3 DNA sequence: TGTGCCTGGAGTGGTGCGGCCAATAATTCACCCCTCCAATTT. Its translation is CAWSGAANNSPLQF.

Comment on this clonotype: Sequence at one end of the junction differs from germline and may be a read error. The rearrangement joins TRBV29-1 to TRBJ2-1; D call uncertain. The CDR3 contains 13 residues. From germline, CDR1 is SQVTM and CDR2 ANQGSEA. The CDR3 region has the DNA TGCAGCGTCCAACATGGGCTCTACAATGAGCAGTCCTTC. Amino acids: CSVQHGLYNEQSF.

A single count supports this clonotype. The junction differs from germline at one of its ends, possibly a read error. The chain is built from TRBV30 and TRBJ1-2; 7 bases line up with TRBD1. Germline V gene lookup returns CDR1 GTSNPN and CDR2 SVGIG (reference sequence). The length of the CDR3 is 12 residues. DNA of the CDR3: TGTGCCTGGAACCTTCAGGGGGATGGCTACACTTTC. It yields the protein CAWNLQGDGYTF.

On this clonotype itself: The junction does not match germline at one end; this may be a read error. V and J are TRBV24-1 and TRBJ2-5, with a possible D match to TRBD2 (6 bases). The CDR3 consists of 14 residues. In germline, CDR1 is KGHDR, CDR2 SFDVKD. The CDR3: CATRAAGTEETRYF. Written as DNA, the CDR3 is TGTGCCACCAGGGCCGCGGGGACGGAGGAGACCCGGTACTTC.

The V gene is TRBV6-2 or TRBV6-3, the J gene TRBJ1-1; perhaps TRBD1 as D (5 bases). CDR3 length: 14 amino acids. From germline, CDR1 is MNHEY and CDR2 SVGEGT. The V gene lost 2 bases and the J gene lost 4 bases, with 11 bases spanning the gap. The CDR3 region is CASSYDQGGTEAFF. CDR3 bases: TGTGCCAGCAGTTACGATCAGGGAGGCACTGAAGCTTTCTTT.

As to this clonotype: Sequence at one end of the junction differs from germline and may be a read error. This chain uses TRBV5-5 with TRBJ2-3, with D perhaps matching TRBD1 (6 bases). Germline V CDR1 and CDR2: SGHKS, YYEKEE (reference sequence). The CDR3 is 17 residues long. The CDR3 here is CASSLLLGAVRTDTQYF. In DNA form, the CDR3 reads TGTGCCAGTAGCTTGCTTCTGGGGGCGGTACGCACAGATACGCAGTATTTT. Filled out from reference TRBV5-5 and TRBJ2-3, the complete variable domain reads DAGVTQSPTHLIKTRGQQVTLRCSPISGHKSVSWYQQVLGQGPQFIFQYYEKEERGRGNFPDRFSARQFPNYSSELNVNALLLGDSALYLCASSLLLGAVRTDTQYFGPGTRLTVL.